This entry describes one TCR beta chain. This CDR3 comprises 14 residues. Unmatched junction bases numbered 10, after V lost 7 bases and J lost 5 bases. Germline V gives CDR1 DFQATT, CDR2 SNEGSKA (reference sequence). This record belongs to a study of identical twins. TCRdb passed the 5' RACE reads through MiXCR, listing each CDR3 protein once. Seen here are 600,000 to 850,000 distinct CDR3 sequences, 15% to 20% observed once, and the top ten hold around 13%. The same sample was also used in a study of T cells expressing NK-cell markers. Per that study: Several donors had dominant NKG2C+ clonotypes that comprised roughly 1.0-8% of their CD8+ T cells. These clonotypes additionally ranked first within the CD3+CD56-NKG2C+ fraction of four donors.

The sequence was collected from a woman under 30 in good health. The sample consisted of PBMCs. The chain is built from TRBV20-1 and TRBJ2-3; 9 bases are shared with TRBD2. The CDR3 region has the DNA TGCAGTGGGGGCGGGTTAGCGGGAGAAGATACGCAGTATTTT. Amino acids: CSGGGLAGEDTQYF.